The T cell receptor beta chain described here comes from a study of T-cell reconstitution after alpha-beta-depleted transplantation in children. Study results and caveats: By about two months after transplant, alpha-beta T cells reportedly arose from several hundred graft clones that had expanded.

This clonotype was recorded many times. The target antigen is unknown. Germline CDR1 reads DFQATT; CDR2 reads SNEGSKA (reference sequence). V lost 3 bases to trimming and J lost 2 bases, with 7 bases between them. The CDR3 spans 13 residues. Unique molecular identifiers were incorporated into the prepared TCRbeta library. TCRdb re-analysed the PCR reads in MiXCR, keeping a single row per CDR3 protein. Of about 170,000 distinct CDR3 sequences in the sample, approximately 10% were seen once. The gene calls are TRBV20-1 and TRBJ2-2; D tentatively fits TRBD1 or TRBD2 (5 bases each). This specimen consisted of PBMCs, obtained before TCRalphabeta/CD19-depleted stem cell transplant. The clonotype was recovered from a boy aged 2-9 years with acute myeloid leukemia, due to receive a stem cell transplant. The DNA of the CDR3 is TGCAGTGCTAGCGGGACCAACACCGGGGAGCTGTTTTTT. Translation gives CSASGTNTGELFF.